These 27 T cell receptor beta chains share one sample of origin, sequenced in a study of identical twins. TCRdb re-analysed the 5' RACE reads in MiXCR, keeping a single row per CDR3 protein. Of 520,000 or so distinct CDR3 sequences listed, roughly a fifth are singletons. These data were also reused for a study on T cells expressing NK-cell markers.

The sequenced sample was CD4+ T cells sorted from blood. These receptors originate from a woman younger than 30 in good health.

The chain joins TRBV30 to TRBJ1-5; D is unresolved. The CDR3 is 13 amino acids. V was clipped by 3 bases and J by 7 bases, with 13 bases between them. The germline gives CDR1 GTSNPN, CDR2 SVGIG (reference sequence). Here the CDR3 DNA reads TGTGCCTGGAGCCTTTCGGCCGTCCAGCCCCAGCATTTT. Amino acids: CAWSLSAVQPQHF.

The chain couples TRBV25-1 to TRBJ1-2; D gene unclear. Germline V gives CDR1 MGHDK, CDR2 SYGVNS. Trimming pared 1 base from V and 8 bases from J, leaving 14 bases between. CDR3 length equals 14 residues. CDR3 in amino acids: CASSEFGGAQGYTF. The CDR3 DNA reads TGTGCCAGCAGTGAATTCGGCGGTGCACAGGGCTACACCTTC.

CDR3: CSVVGNPETQYF. CDR3 nucleotides: TGCAGCGTTGTAGGGAACCCAGAGACCCAGTACTTC. The V call is TRBV29-1, the J call TRBJ2-5; D gene ambiguous. Trimming took 4 bases from V and 4 from J, leaving 10 bases between them. From germline, CDR1 is SQVTM and CDR2 ANQGSEA. This CDR3 has 12 amino acids. Supplemented by reference TRBV29-1 and TRBJ2-5, the full variable domain reads SAVISQKPSRDICQRGTSLTIQCQVDSQVTMMFWYRQQPGQSLTLIATANQGSEATYESGFVIDKFPISRPNLTFSTLTVSNMSPEDSSIYLCSVVGNPETQYFGPGTRLLVL.

This clonotype has more than one count but fewer than ten. The chain carries TRBV20-1 and TRBJ2-1; D may be TRBD2 (6 bases). The CDR3 sequence is 16 residues long. With 3 bases removed from V and 4 bases from J, the gap between germline ends came to 19 bases. Germline V CDR1 and CDR2: DFQATT, SNEGSKA (reference sequence). Here the CDR3 reads CSASKAEGGVYNEQFF. Here the CDR3 DNA reads TGCAGTGCTAGTAAGGCGGAAGGAGGGGTTTACAATGAGCAGTTCTTC.

This clonotype was seen a handful of times. V is TRBV7-2 and J is TRBJ1-5; D possibly corresponds to TRBD1 (5 bases). Germline CDR1 and CDR2: SGHTA and FQGNSA. Trimming shortened V by 1 base and J by 4 bases, and 14 bases separated the two germline ends. The CDR3 is made up of 16 amino acids. The CDR3: CASSLESGRANQPQHF. The CDR3 DNA reads TGTGCCAGCAGCTTAGAATCGGGACGAGCAAATCAGCCCCAGCATTTT.

There are a few counts of this clonotype. This chain links TRBV6-4 with TRBJ1-2; 8 bases agree with TRBD1. V lost 2 bases and J lost 4; bases outside the gene matches: 9. The germline V gene encodes CDR1 MRHNA and CDR2 SNTAGT. The CDR3 covers 16 residues. The CDR3 sequence is CASSDGPGTGLYGYTF. As DNA, the CDR3 is TGTGCCAGCAGTGACGGACCCGGGACAGGACTCTATGGCTACACCTTC.

This clonotype has just a few counts. The gene calls are TRBV6-5 and TRBJ1-2; D might be TRBD1 (6 bases). CDR3 length: 15 residues. Trimming cost V 0 bases and J 4 bases, with 12 bases left between them. Germline V gives CDR1 MNHEY, CDR2 SVGAGI. The CDR3 bases are TGTGCCAGCAGTTACTCCGGACAGTCAGGCTATGGCTACACCTTC. It yields the protein CASSYSGQSGYGYTF.

The genes are TRBV11-2 and TRBJ2-1; possibly TRBD1 for D (5 bases). Germline V gene lookup returns CDR1 SGHAT and CDR2 FQNNGV. With 3 bases removed from V and 1 base from J, the gap between germline ends came to 19 bases. The CDR3 runs to 18 residues. CDR3 loop: CASSLGPSGFGSYNEQFF. In DNA form, the CDR3 reads TGTGCCAGCAGCTTGGGGCCATCAGGCTTCGGATCCTACAATGAGCAGTTCTTC.

This clonotype has a count of ten or more. This chain links TRBV12-3 or TRBV12-4 with TRBJ1-5, with 7 bases identical to TRBD1. Trimming at V came to 5 bases and at J to 5 bases, leaving 3 bases not matched to a gene. CDR3 size: 13 residues. The chain's CDR3 is CASSRTGDQPQHF. CDR3 sequence (DNA): TGTGCCAGCAGTAGGACAGGAGATCAGCCCCAGCATTTT.

V is TRBV20-1 and J is TRBJ2-5; D might be TRBD1 or TRBD2, each matching 5 bases. Germline CDR1 reads DFQATT; CDR2 reads SNEGSKA (reference sequence). This CDR3 has 13 amino acids. V was cut by 6 bases and J by 5 bases, with 16 bases left in between. The DNA of the CDR3 is TGCAGTGCCCGACCGGGGCTCGGGGAGACCCAGTACTTC. Translated, it gives CSARPGLGETQYF.

This clonotype has just a few counts. The chain joins TRBV4-2 to TRBJ1-2; no firm D call. Germline values: CDR1 LGHNA, CDR2 YNFKEQ. This CDR3 comprises 15 residues. Trimming removed 4 bases from V and 8 bases from J, with 20 bases in between. CDR3 DNA sequence: TGTGCCAGCAGCCCCCCTCGAGGACTCCTGGGCGGCTACACCTTC. This encodes CASSPPRGLLGGYTF.

This chain connects TRBV25-1 to TRBJ1-2; 7 bases agree with TRBD1. The germline V gene encodes CDR1 MGHDK and CDR2 SYGVNS. The trim removed 8 bases at V and 7 bases at J, leaving 7 bases unmatched. The CDR3 covers 12 residues. The CDR3 is CASDGQVGGYTF. The CDR3 DNA reads as TGTGCCAGCGACGGACAGGTCGGTGGCTACACCTTC.

The V call is TRBV15, the J call TRBJ1-2, with D tentatively TRBD1 (5 bases). The CDR3 runs to 13 residues. V gave up 8 bases and J gave up 0 bases, with 10 bases separating them. Germline V gene lookup returns CDR1 LNHNV and CDR2 YYDKDF (reference sequence). The CDR3, as DNA: TGTGCCACCCACGACAGTTCTAACTATGGCTACACCTTC. Encoded protein: CATHDSSNYGYTF.

The V gene is TRBV20-1, the J gene TRBJ1-1; 7 bases map to TRBD1. Germline V gene lookup returns CDR1 DFQATT and CDR2 SNEGSKA (reference sequence). The V segment lost 1 base and the J segment 4 bases; nucleotides outside the gene matches: 9. This CDR3 has 15 amino acids. The CDR3 here is CSARGGTALGTEAFF. CDR3 nucleotide sequence: TGCAGTGCTAGAGGCGGGACAGCGCTTGGCACTGAAGCTTTCTTT.

This clonotype was counted between two and nine times. This chain links TRBV20-1 with TRBJ2-1; 11 bases align to TRBD2. Trimming took 7 bases from V and 5 from J; bases not matched to a gene: 4. This CDR3 is built from 13 residues. Germline CDR1 and CDR2: DFQATT and SNEGSKA (reference sequence). The CDR3 loop reads CSVPGLADNEQFF. The CDR3 DNA sequence: TGCAGTGTACCGGGACTAGCGGACAATGAGCAGTTCTTC.

This clonotype was counted a few times. This sequence joins TRBV7-2 and TRBJ2-1, with D possibly TRBD2 on 6 matching bases. The germline V gene has CDR1 SGHTA and CDR2 FQGNSA. CDR3 length: 10 amino acids. Deletions cut 11 bases from V and 7 bases from J, with 9 bases between. DNA for the CDR3: TGTGCCGCGGGGCGTAATGAGCAGTTCTTC. Translating gives CAAGRNEQFF. The entire variable domain, with the rest obtained from reference TRBV7-2 and TRBJ2-1, is as follows: GAGVSQSPSNKVTEKGKDVELRCDPISGHTALYWYRQSLGQGLEFLIYFQGNSAPDKSGLPSDRFSAERTGGSVSTLTIQRTQQEDSAVYLCAAGRNEQFFGPGTRLTVL.

The V gene is TRBV6-2 or TRBV6-3, the J gene TRBJ2-7; no firm D call. The CDR3 contains 13 residues. The V end lost 5 bases, the J end lost 3 bases, and 11 bases lay between the germline ends. Germline lookup yields CDR1 MNHEY and CDR2 SVGEGT. The CDR3 sequence is CASSPLLNYEQYF. The CDR3 nucleotides read TGTGCCAGCAGTCCTTTACTGAACTACGAGCAGTACTTC.

The rearrangement uses TRBV4-1 and TRBJ2-7; no clear D. Germline-derived CDR1 and CDR2 are MGHRA and YSYEKL. The CDR3 has 13 amino acids. V shed 1 base and J shed 6 bases, with 10 bases lying between them. CDR3 DNA sequence: TGCGCCAGCAGCCAAGGGCCGGGCGCCGAGCAGTACTTC. Amino acids: CASSQGPGAEQYF.

This clonotype came up a few times. The chain uses TRBV29-1 and TRBJ2-5, with a weak D call TRBD2 (6 bases). The CDR3 covers 13 residues. Trimming removed 3 bases at V and 7 bases at J, with 15 bases between. Germline assignment: CDR1 SQVTM and CDR2 ANQGSEA. CDR3 loop: CSVDISGVGTQYF. The CDR3 bases are TGCAGCGTTGATATTTCGGGAGTTGGGACCCAGTACTTC.

This clonotype was found a few times. The V call is TRBV20-1, the J call TRBJ2-1, with D uncertain. The CDR3 totals 14 residues. Trimming pared 4 bases from V and 9 bases from J, leaving 19 bases between. Germline-derived CDR1 and CDR2 are DFQATT and SNEGSKA (reference sequence). The DNA for the CDR3 is TGCAGTGCTAAGCTGGGGTGGTCTCGCGGTGAGCAGTTCTTC. Protein sequence: CSAKLGWSRGEQFF.

DNA for the CDR3: TGCAGCGCGGGCTCAGGAACGTACACGTTCTTC. This codes for CSAGSGTYTFF. J is TRBJ2-1 and V is TRBV29-1; D is undetermined. Per the germline V gene, CDR1 is SQVTM and CDR2 is ANQGSEA. CDR3 length: 11 residues. Trimming took 7 bases from V and 15 from J, leaving 19 bases between them.

The CDR3 spells CSVEEGLAGGRSFF. As DNA, the CDR3 is TGCAGCGTTGAAGAGGGACTAGCGGGAGGAAGGTCGTTCTTC. V gene TRBV29-1 combines with J gene TRBJ2-1; 15 bases agree with TRBD2. CDR3 length equals 14 residues. In germline, CDR1 is SQVTM, CDR2 ANQGSEA. After removal of 0 bases from V and 15 bases from J, the junction contained 6 bases not matched to a gene.

V is TRBV18 and J is TRBJ2-1; 9 bases line up with TRBD1. Germline V gene data show CDR1 as KGHSH and CDR2 as LQKENI. Trimming at V came to 6 bases and at J to 8 bases, leaving 11 bases not matched to a gene. The CDR3 is 15 residues long. The CDR3 nucleotides are TGTGCCAGCTCCCCTAACAGGGGGCTACTGGATGAGCAGTTCTTC. It is translated as CASSPNRGLLDEQFF.

This clonotype was counted between two and nine times. The chain has TRBV5-1 and TRBJ2-5; TRBD1 matches 9 bases. The ends lost 4 bases at V and 5 bases at J; junction bases unmatched: 9. The CDR3 is 15 residues long. Looked up from germline, CDR1 is SGHRS and CDR2 is YFSETQ. CDR3: CASSLGTGRQETQYF. In nucleotides, the CDR3 is TGCGCCAGCAGCCTAGGGACAGGGAGGCAGGAGACCCAGTACTTC.

Only a few counts were recorded for this clonotype. This chain links TRBV9 with TRBJ2-1; tentatively, D is TRBD2 (6 bases). The V and J ends lost 3 bases and 2 bases respectively, with 12 bases between them. The V gene's germline CDR1 is SGDLS and CDR2 YYNGEE. The CDR3 has 15 amino acids. DNA of the CDR3: TGTGCCAGCAGCGCCTCTAGCGTTACCTACAATGAGCAGTTCTTC. This codes for CASSASSVTYNEQFF. Combining the CDR3 with reference TRBV9 and TRBJ2-1 gives the whole variable domain DSGVTQTPKHLITATGQRVTLRCSPRSGDLSVYWYQQSLDQGLQFLIQYYNGEERAKGNILERFSAQQFPDLHSELNLSSLELGDSALYFCASSASSVTYNEQFFGPGTRLTVL.

This clonotype has ten or more counts. The V gene is TRBV4-1, the J gene TRBJ2-3; D is undetermined. The CDR3 is 16 residues long. Germline lookup yields CDR1 MGHRA and CDR2 YSYEKL. V dropped 1 base and J dropped 2 bases, with 13 bases sitting between them. The CDR3 sequence is CASSQVDLGFTDTQYF. In DNA form, the CDR3 reads TGCGCCAGCAGCCAAGTTGACTTAGGCTTCACAGATACGCAGTATTTT.

V usage is TRBV5-1 and J usage is TRBJ2-3; 14 nucleotides align to TRBD2. Germline CDR1 SGHRS, CDR2 YFSETQ. This CDR3 contains 15 residues. V shed 0 bases and J 9 bases; nucleotides not matched to a gene: 3. CDR3 amino acids: CASSLGGLAGETQYF. The DNA for the CDR3 is TGCGCCAGCAGCTTGGGGGGACTAGCGGGAGAGACGCAGTATTTT.